This TCR beta chain was recovered during a study of T cells in Graves' hyperthyroidism and ophthalmopathy. Study information: Initial diagnosis, before any treatment, was when peripheral blood was collected.

Fresh 10 ml peripheral blood yielded PBMCs. Details on this clonotype: No antigen is known for it.

Template material for amplifying TCR beta CDR3 regions consisted of RNA transcripts. The study used the HTBI primer set for a first-round RT-PCR of the TCR CDR3. TCRdb fed the multiplex PCR reads into MiXCR, producing one record per CDR3 protein. Here the sample spans about 600,000 distinct CDR3 sequences, approximately 15% being singletons. V lost 4 bases and J 4 bases, leaving 22 bases between the germline ends. CDR3 length equals 18 residues. Germline V gene lookup returns CDR1 LGHDT and CDR2 YNNKEL (reference sequence). Findings of the study overall: Ophthalmopathy, as predicted by the model, came a median 6.5 months after the prediction.

Sequencing used blood. This receptor was obtained from a middle-aged woman with Graves' ophthalmopathy. This chain connects TRBV3-1 to TRBJ2-2, with D maybe TRBD2 (7 bases). DNA for the CDR3: TGTGCCAGCAGCCGCAGGGGACGAGCGGGATGGGGCACCGGGGAGCTGTTTTTT. Its protein is CASSRRGRAGWGTGELFF.